This T cell receptor beta chain came from a study of neoadjuvant nivolumab and ipilimumab in lung cancer. General observations from the study: Pretherapy blood TCR richness correlated positively with resected tumor richness.

Germline CDR1 reads MGHRA; CDR2 reads YSYEKL. CDR3 size: 16 residues. V was pared by 0 bases and J by 6 bases, with 17 bases between. Assay used: immunoSEQ multiplex PCR; TCRdb lists only in-frame clones, some missing. The sample has over 20,000 clones; around 83% are singletons. The table lists this clone with a few counts. What it recognizes is unknown. Sequencing was performed on tumor tissue, taken after neoadjuvant nivolumab, alone or with ipilimumab, at or shortly before surgery. V gene TRBV4-1 combines with J gene TRBJ1-2; D is undetermined. The receptor comes from an adult with non-small cell lung cancer. The CDR3 sequence is CASSQDPGLAGDGYTF. The CDR3 DNA reads as TGCGCCAGCAGCCAAGATCCCGGCCTTGCCGGGGATGGCTACACCTTC.